This TCR beta chain was documented in a study of T cells after yellow fever vaccination. This clonotype was detected a few times. Germline values: CDR1 MNHEY, CDR2 SVGEGT. Trimming cost V 8 bases and J 4 bases, with 32 bases left between them. CDR3 length: 19 amino acids. TCRdb used MiXCR to reprocess the 5' RACE reads, holding one entry per CDR3 protein. The sample lists about 320,000 distinct CDR3 sequences; around 10% were seen once. The chain combines TRBV6-2 or TRBV6-3 with TRBJ1-1; D may be TRBD1 (5 bases). The TCR was taken from a man aged 18 to 35 who received the YFV17D yellow fever vaccine. Sample: CD4+ T cells sorted from PBMCs, taken 45 days after the yellow fever booster vaccination. CDR3 region: CASVYDIGVRKSGTTEAFF. CDR3 sequence (DNA): TGTGCCAGCGTTTACGACATAGGGGTCCGGAAATCGGGTACCACTGAAGCTTTCTTT.